The 18 T cell receptor beta chains presented below share a single source sample, sequenced in a study of T cells in Graves' hyperthyroidism and ophthalmopathy. Amplification of TCR beta CDR3 regions used RNA as the template. A first-round RT-PCR of the TCR CDR3 used the HTBI primer set. TCRdb re-called the multiplex PCR reads with MiXCR, one entry per CDR3 protein. Here the sample spans about 640,000 distinct CDR3 sequences, approximately 15% being singletons. What was sequenced was blood. These receptor sequences come from a woman between 45 and 65 years old with Graves' ophthalmopathy.

This clonotype came up many times. The chain recombines TRBV10-3 with TRBJ2-7; TRBD1 agrees at 8 bases. The V segment lost 4 bases and the J segment 3 bases; nucleotides outside the gene matches: 5. From germline, CDR1 is ENHRY and CDR2 SYGVKD. The CDR3 length is 14 residues. CDR3 DNA sequence: TGTGCCATCAGTGGCTCAGGGGGCAACTACGAGCAGTACTTC. Protein product: CAISGSGGNYEQYF.

This clonotype was seen a few times. The chain uses TRBV3-2 and TRBJ2-7; TRBD2 reflects the table's D call only, with no check against the DNA. TRBV3-2 is tagged as a pseudogene. The CDR3 spans 16 residues. This chain's CDR3 is CASPPTSGLAIYEQYF. The CDR3 DNA follows: TGTGCCAGCCCACCAACATCGGGACTAGCGATTTACGAGCAGTACTTC.

This clonotype has at least ten counts. The V and J genes are TRBV9 and TRBJ2-1, with 8 bases aligning to TRBD2. CDR1 is SGDLS, CDR2 YYNGEE, per germline. J was trimmed by 6 bases and V by 0 bases; bases with no gene match: 5. The CDR3 consists of 15 residues. CDR3 loop: CASSVDGAGGNEQFF. For the CDR3, the DNA is TGTGCCAGCAGCGTAGACGGGGCGGGAGGCAATGAGCAGTTCTTC.

Turning to this clonotype: Given a much more abundant clone one base away, this may be a read error. This chain uses TRBV6-6 with TRBJ1-1; no definite D call. The CDR3 extends over 14 amino acids. Germline V gives CDR1 MNHNY, CDR2 SVGAGI (reference sequence). CDR3 protein: CARSYSLANTEAFF. The CDR3 DNA follows: TGTGCCCGCAGTTACTCTTTGGCGAACACTGAAGCTTTCTTT.

This clonotype was observed many times. Sequence at one end of the junction differs from germline and may be a read error. The genes are TRBV30 and TRBJ2-3; a possible D gene is TRBD2 (5 bases). The CDR3 consists of 15 residues. The germline V gene has CDR1 GTSNPN and CDR2 SVGIG (reference sequence). Here the CDR3 reads CAWTYRGTSTDTQYF. The CDR3 DNA reads as TGTGCATGGACGTATCGGGGAACTAGCACAGATACGCAGTATTTT.

The chain joins TRBV7-3 to TRBJ2-3; D is undetermined. This CDR3 comprises 12 residues. V shed 1 base and J shed 14 bases, with 13 bases lying between them. Germline CDR1 SGHTA, CDR2 FQGTGA. This chain's CDR3 is CASSLRGLRWYF. Written as DNA, the CDR3 is TGTGCCAGCAGCTTAAGGGGTTTAAGATGGTATTTT.

This chain joins TRBV2 and TRBJ2-2; 12 nucleotides match TRBD2. The V segment lost 7 bases and the J segment 8 bases; nucleotides outside the gene matches: 8. Per germline, CDR1 SNHLY and CDR2 FYNNEI. The CDR3 is 15 residues long. The CDR3 coding sequence is TGTGCCAGCACCAGACTAGCGGGAGAGTCAGGGGAGCTGTTTTTT. Its protein is CASTRLAGESGELFF.

This clonotype was detected many times. This chain links TRBV7-2 with TRBJ2-1; D is unresolved. V was pared by 1 base and J by 4 bases, with 8 bases between. CDR1 SGHTA and CDR2 FQGNSA come from the germline V gene. The CDR3 is 14 amino acids. The CDR3 spells CASSLEAGYNEQFF. CDR3 sequence (DNA): TGTGCCAGCAGCTTAGAAGCAGGATACAATGAGCAGTTCTTC.

This clonotype was seen more than once but under ten times. V and J are TRBV5-1 and TRBJ2-1; 7 nucleotides line up with TRBD1. The V gene end was trimmed by 6 bases and the J gene end by 8 bases; junction bases not matched to a gene: 17. Germline V gene data show CDR1 as SGHRS and CDR2 as YFSETQ. The CDR3 is made up of 16 amino acids. CDR3 nucleotide sequence: TGCGCCAGCAAAAAAAAGACAGGGATCCGGGCTGATGAGCAGTTCTTC. It codes for CASKKKTGIRADEQFF.

The V gene is TRBV6-9, the J gene TRBJ2-3; 7 nucleotides align to TRBD2. Germline-derived CDR1 and CDR2 are MNHGY and SVAAGI. The CDR3 totals 17 residues. Losses at the gene ends were 3 bases for V and 2 bases for J; bases not matched to a gene: 11. In DNA, the CDR3 is TGTGCCAGCAGTTACGGGGCGGGGCGGGAGAACACAGATACGCAGTATTTT. This sequence encodes CASSYGAGRENTDTQYF.

There are a few counts of this clonotype. The CDR3 sequence is CASSRSLTDTQYF. In DNA form, the CDR3 reads TGTGCCAGCAGCCGGAGCCTCACAGATACGCAGTATTTT. The chain carries TRBV7-2 and TRBJ2-3; D is unclear. V was trimmed by 5 bases and J by 2 bases, leaving 8 bases between them. CDR3 length equals 13 residues. Germline V gene data show CDR1 as SGHTA and CDR2 as FQGNSA.

V gene TRBV3-1 combines with J gene TRBJ2-3; 7 positions agree with TRBD2. Germline loops: CDR1 LGHDT, CDR2 YNNKEL (reference sequence). With 4 bases clipped from V and 2 bases from J, the junction kept 3 bases outside the gene matches. The CDR3 has 14 amino acids. CDR3 protein: CASSRAGTTDTQYF. For the CDR3, the DNA is TGTGCCAGCAGCCGAGCGGGAACCACAGATACGCAGTATTTT.

This clonotype was picked up a small number of times. The rearrangement links TRBV19 to TRBJ2-7; D gene uncertain. The CDR3 is 15 residues long. From germline, CDR1 is LNHDA and CDR2 SQIVND (reference sequence). Deletions cut 6 bases from V and 3 bases from J, with 18 bases between. The CDR3 loop is CASRKENPNLYEQYF. The DNA of the CDR3 is TGTGCCAGTAGAAAAGAAAATCCCAACCTCTACGAGCAGTACTTC.

This sequence joins TRBV6-1 and TRBJ1-5; tentative D call: TRBD1 (6 bases). V was cut by 0 bases and J by 5 bases, with 8 bases left in between. The germline V gene encodes CDR1 MNHNS and CDR2 SASEGT. This CDR3 has 14 amino acids. In DNA, the CDR3 is TGTGCCAGCAGTGAAGCTCAGGGGTATCAGCCCCAGCATTTT. It codes for CASSEAQGYQPQHF.

V usage is TRBV6-2 or TRBV6-3 and J usage is TRBJ2-1; 9 nucleotides match TRBD1. Germline lookup yields CDR1 MNHEY and CDR2 SVGEGT. CDR3 length: 14 residues. V lost 7 bases and J lost 6; bases outside the gene matches: 7. The CDR3 protein is CASNLDRGLNEQFF. CDR3 sequence (DNA): TGTGCCAGCAATTTGGACAGGGGCCTCAATGAGCAGTTCTTC.

Many counts were recorded for this clonotype. The chain carries TRBV12-5 and TRBJ1-1; no reliable D call. The CDR3 has 15 amino acids. The germline gives CDR1 LGHNT, CDR2 FRNRAP. V shed 2 bases and J shed 0 bases, with 10 bases lying between them. The CDR3 sequence is CASGLRVGLNTEAFF. DNA for the CDR3: TGTGCTAGTGGTTTGAGGGTCGGTTTGAACACTGAAGCTTTCTTT.

This clonotype was observed a few times. A read error is possible here, since a much larger clone lies one base away. The rearrangement joins TRBV28 to TRBJ1-5; no clear D. This CDR3 is 12 amino acids long. The V end lost 5 bases, the J end lost 6 bases, and 8 bases lay between the germline ends. Germline CDR1 is MDHEN and CDR2 is SYDVKM. CDR3 loop: CASSPRIQPQHF. CDR3 DNA sequence: TGTGCCAGCAGTCCCCGGATTCAGCCCCAGCATTTT. Filled out from reference TRBV28 and TRBJ1-5, the complete variable domain reads DVKVTQSSRYLVKRTGEKVFLECVQDMDHENMFWYRQDPGLGLRLIYFSYDVKMKEKGDIPEGYSVSREKKERFSLILESASTNQTSMYLCASSPRIQPQHFGDGTRLSIL.

This clonotype was detected many times. V is TRBV24-1 and J is TRBJ2-1; 11 bases are a match to TRBD2. CDR3 length: 14 residues. The J segment lost 9 bases and the V segment lost 5 bases, leaving 5 bases of the junction unmatched. Germline-derived CDR1 and CDR2 are KGHDR and SFDVKD. CDR3: CATSGLAGGGEQFF. CDR3 sequence (DNA): TGTGCCACCAGTGGCCTAGCGGGAGGCGGTGAGCAGTTCTTC.